These 16 T cell receptor beta chains were sequenced from one sample in a study of identical twins. MiXCR, applied by TCRdb to the 5' RACE reads, yields one record per CDR3 protein. Here the sample spans 700,000 or so distinct CDR3 sequences, around 21% being singletons. The same sample was also studied in work on T cells expressing NK-cell markers.

Sequencing used PBMCs. These receptors all come from a woman aged 18-30 years in good health.

This clonotype has only a few counts. The chain has TRBV5-4 and TRBJ2-1, with TRBD2 matching over 8 bases. This CDR3 has 15 residues. Germline trimming cut 2 bases from V and 7 bases from J; bases unmatched to any gene: 8. Germline-derived CDR1 and CDR2 are SGHNT and YYREEE (reference sequence). CDR3 nucleotide sequence: TGTGCCAGCAGCTTTTCTCGGGGGGGGGGTAATGAGCAGTTCTTC. Translating it yields CASSFSRGGGNEQFF.

The rearrangement uses TRBV7-9 and TRBJ2-1; 8 bases align to TRBD2. CDR1 SEHNR and CDR2 FQNEAQ come from the germline V gene (reference sequence). V dropped 5 bases and J dropped 6; count of bases not matched to a gene: 12. This CDR3 has 16 residues. The chain's CDR3 is CASSPVGSGSGNEQFF. The CDR3 nucleotides read TGTGCCAGCAGCCCCGTCGGGAGCGGGAGTGGCAATGAGCAGTTCTTC.

This clonotype was found a few times. V and J are TRBV6-5 and TRBJ1-5; possibly TRBD1 for D (6 bases). The V end was cut by 4 bases, the J end by 5 bases, with 12 bases between. Per the germline V gene, CDR1 is MNHEY and CDR2 is SVGAGI. This CDR3 has 14 amino acids. The CDR3 reads CASSLVQGHQPQHF. CDR3 nucleotides: TGTGCCAGCAGTTTGGTACAGGGCCATCAGCCCCAGCATTTT.

This clonotype was observed a handful of times. The chain joins TRBV6-5 to TRBJ2-2; tentatively, D is TRBD1 (6 bases). Per the germline V gene, CDR1 is MNHEY and CDR2 is SVGAGI. Trimming removed 4 bases from V and 9 bases from J, with 15 bases in between. CDR3 length equals 14 residues. The CDR3 protein is CASSLGQSPRELFF. In DNA form, the CDR3 reads TGTGCCAGCAGTTTGGGACAATCCCCCCGGGAGCTGTTTTTT.

The table lists this clonotype with a few counts. The V gene is TRBV9, the J gene TRBJ2-3; tentatively, D is TRBD1 (6 bases). This CDR3 contains 15 residues. Germline CDR1 SGDLS, CDR2 YYNGEE. V shed 3 bases and J shed 3 bases, with 14 bases lying between them. Written as DNA, the CDR3 is TGTGCCAGCAGCGCGTGGGGGACACGGACAGATACGCAGTATTTT. Translating it yields CASSAWGTRTDTQYF. Based on the CDR3 plus reference TRBV9 and TRBJ2-3, the full variable domain is DSGVTQTPKHLITATGQRVTLRCSPRSGDLSVYWYQQSLDQGLQFLIQYYNGEERAKGNILERFSAQQFPDLHSELNLSSLELGDSALYFCASSAWGTRTDTQYFGPGTRLTVL.

This chain uses TRBV5-1 with TRBJ2-7, with unresolved D. The CDR3 has 11 residues. The V gene lost 6 bases and the J gene lost 7 bases, with 11 bases spanning the gap. The germline V gene encodes CDR1 SGHRS and CDR2 YFSETQ. The CDR3: CASKNAEEQYF. The DNA of the CDR3 is TGCGCCAGCAAGAACGCGGAGGAGCAGTACTTC.

In its sample, this clonotype was seen many times. This chain uses TRBV20-1 with TRBJ2-3; D is ambiguous. Germline lookup yields CDR1 DFQATT and CDR2 SNEGSKA (reference sequence). The CDR3 covers 14 residues. Trimming shortened V by 3 bases and J by 2 bases, and 12 bases separated the two germline ends. The CDR3: CSASNAVTTDTQYF. The CDR3 nucleotides are TGCAGTGCTAGTAACGCGGTAACCACAGATACGCAGTATTTT.

There are many counts of this clonotype. This rearrangement joins TRBV7-9 to TRBJ2-7, with D possibly matching TRBD1 (6 bases). Germline loops: CDR1 SEHNR, CDR2 FQNEAQ (reference sequence). This CDR3 spans 15 amino acids. V was clipped by 3 bases and J by 6 bases, with 18 bases between them. CDR3 loop: CASSFSGDWSLEQYF. The CDR3 bases are TGTGCCAGCAGCTTCTCAGGGGATTGGTCCCTCGAGCAGTACTTC.

The chain has TRBV6-2 or TRBV6-3 and TRBJ2-7; D is ambiguous. Germline CDR1 and CDR2: MNHEY and SVGEGT. The CDR3 is made up of 12 amino acids. V shed 4 bases and J shed 6 bases, with 10 bases lying between them. CDR3 sequence: CASSFIGFEQYF. The CDR3 region has the DNA TGTGCCAGCAGTTTCATCGGGTTCGAGCAGTACTTC.

This clonotype was observed a few times. One end of the junction does not line up with germline, which may come from a read error. The chain combines TRBV12-3 or TRBV12-4 with TRBJ2-5; the match to TRBD2 covers 7 bases. There are 12 residues in the CDR3. The CDR3 region has the DNA TGTGCCAGCAGCCCACTTAGCGGGCCTGGCACCTTC. It encodes CASSPLSGPGTF.

This sequence joins TRBV6-1 and TRBJ2-7, with D perhaps matching TRBD2 (6 bases). CDR1 MNHNS and CDR2 SASEGT come from the germline V gene. The CDR3 contains 15 residues. V lost 2 bases, J lost 2 bases, and 13 bases lay in between. CDR3 amino acids: CASSEPGSSPYEQYF. In DNA form, the CDR3 reads TGTGCCAGCAGTGAACCCGGGAGTTCCCCCTACGAGCAGTACTTC.

This clonotype was observed a handful of times. The chain joins TRBV24-1 to TRBJ2-1, with TRBD2 identical over 13 bases. The CDR3 extends over 15 amino acids. The ends lost 4 bases at V and 13 bases at J; junction bases unmatched: 9. Germline assignment: CDR1 KGHDR and CDR2 SFDVKD. CDR3 in amino acids: CATSDPRLAGGPQFF. CDR3 nucleotide sequence: TGTGCCACCAGTGACCCGCGACTAGCGGGGGGACCCCAGTTCTTC.

A few counts support this clonotype. The genes are TRBV3-1 and TRBJ1-2, with TRBD1 identical over 7 bases. The ends lost 0 bases at V and 8 bases at J; junction bases unmatched: 6. The germline CDR1 and CDR2 sequences are LGHDT and YNNKEL (reference sequence). This CDR3 has 14 residues. CDR3 protein: CASSQEGTAGGYTF. The CDR3 DNA reads as TGTGCCAGCAGCCAAGAAGGGACAGCAGGCGGCTACACCTTC.

This clonotype was detected a few times. The gene calls are TRBV20-1 and TRBJ2-3; possibly TRBD2 for D (6 bases). The CDR3 spans 15 residues. V lost 0 bases to trimming and J lost 3 bases, with 13 bases between them. Germline V gives CDR1 DFQATT, CDR2 SNEGSKA (reference sequence). The CDR3 protein is CSARDLRDGTDTQYF. Written as DNA, the CDR3 is TGCAGTGCTAGAGATCTGCGGGATGGGACAGATACGCAGTATTTT.

The CDR3: CASSPERVTHEQYF. The CDR3 DNA reads as TGTGCCAGCAGCCCCGAGAGGGTTACCCACGAGCAGTACTTC. The chain employs TRBV7-2 and TRBJ2-7; tentative D call: TRBD2 (5 bases). Germline assignment: CDR1 SGHTA and CDR2 FQGNSA. Trimming stripped 5 bases from V and 5 bases from J, with 16 bases between. This CDR3 is built from 14 residues.

This clonotype was counted many times. V and J are TRBV20-1 and TRBJ1-2; D is ambiguous. V lost 1 base and J 4 bases, leaving 10 bases between the germline ends. CDR1 is DFQATT and CDR2 is SNEGSKA in the germline V gene (reference sequence). The CDR3 length is 13 residues. The CDR3 spells CSARADGLYGYTF. The CDR3 DNA follows: TGCAGTGCTAGAGCGGACGGACTCTATGGCTACACCTTC.